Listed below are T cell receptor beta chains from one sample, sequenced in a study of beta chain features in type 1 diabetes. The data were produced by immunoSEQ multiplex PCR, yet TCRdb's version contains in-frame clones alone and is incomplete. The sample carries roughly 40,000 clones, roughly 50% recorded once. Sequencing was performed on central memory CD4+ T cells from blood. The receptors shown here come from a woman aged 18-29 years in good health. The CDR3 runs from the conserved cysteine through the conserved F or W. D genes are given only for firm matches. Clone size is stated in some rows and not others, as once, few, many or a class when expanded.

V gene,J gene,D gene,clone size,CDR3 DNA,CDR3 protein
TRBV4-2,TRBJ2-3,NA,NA,TGTGCCAGCAGCCAAGATCCCATTTTCCCTAACACAGATACGCAGTATTTT,CASSQDPIFPNTDTQYF
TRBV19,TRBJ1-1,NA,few,TGTGCCACGAGAAGGGGGAACACTGAAGCTTTCTTT,CATRRGNTEAFF
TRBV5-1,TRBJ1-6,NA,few,TGCGCCAGCAGCGGGCGGACGGACGGGGGTTCACCCCTCCACTTT,CASSGRTDGGSPLHF
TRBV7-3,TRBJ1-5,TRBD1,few,TGTGCCAGCAGCTTCCGGGACAGAGAGTGTTTTCCGAATCAGCCCCAGCATTTT,CASSFRDRECFPNQPQHF
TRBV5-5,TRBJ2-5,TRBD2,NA,TGTGCCAGCAGCGAAACTAGCGGGACCCTCCAAGAGACCCAGTACTTC,CASSETSGTLQETQYF
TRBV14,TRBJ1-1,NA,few,TGTGCCAGCAGCCTTACAGGGTTCATCGCTGAAGCTTTCTTT,CASSLTGFIAEAFF
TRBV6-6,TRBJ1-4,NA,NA,TGTGCCAGCAGCCCCGGCAGGGGAGTCGAAAAACTGTTTTTT,CASSPGRGVEKLFF
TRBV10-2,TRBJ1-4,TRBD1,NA,TGCGCCAGCAGGGGGACAGGGCAGGGTGAAAAACTGTTTTTT,CASRGTGQGEKLFF
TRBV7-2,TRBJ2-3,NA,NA,TGTGCCAGCAGGAGAGGGCATACTAGCACAGATACGCAGTATTTT,CASRRGHTSTDTQYF
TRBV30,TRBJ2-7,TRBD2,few,TGTGCCTGGGGGCCCGGGACTAGCGTCGACGAGCAGTACTTC,CAWGPGTSVDEQYF
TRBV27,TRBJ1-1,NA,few,TGTGCCAGCAGTTTAAATCAGGGGAACACTGAAGCTTTCTTT,CASSLNQGNTEAFF
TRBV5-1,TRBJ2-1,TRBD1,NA,TGCGCCAGCAGCTTGACCGGGACAGTCTACAATGAGCAGTTCTTC,CASSLTGTVYNEQFF
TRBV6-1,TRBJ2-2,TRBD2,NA,TGTGCCAGCAGTGACGGGGGGGGCGGATTGGGGGAGCTGTTTTTT,CASSDGGGGLGELFF
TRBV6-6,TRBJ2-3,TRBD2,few,TGTGCCAGCAGTTACTCAAGCGGGAGGGATACGCAGTATTTT,CASSYSSGRDTQYF
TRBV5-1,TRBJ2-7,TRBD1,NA,TGCGCCAGCAGCTTGCGACAGGGTATCTACGAGCAGTACTTC,CASSLRQGIYEQYF
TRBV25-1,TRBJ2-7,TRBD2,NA,TGTGCCACCGAGAGGGCTAGCGGGAGGGCTGGCGAGCAGTACTTC,CATERASGRAGEQYF
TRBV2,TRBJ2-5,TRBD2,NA,TGTGCCAGAGGTAGCGGGGGGGCCGAAGAGACCCAGTACTTC,CARGSGGAEETQYF
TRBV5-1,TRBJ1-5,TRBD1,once,TGCGCCAGCAGCTCCGGGACAGGGGGCAATCAGCCCCAGCATTTT,CASSSGTGGNQPQHF
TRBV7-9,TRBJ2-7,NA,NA,TGTGCCAGCAGCTTGGGAGCGGATAACGAGCAGTACTTC,CASSLGADNEQYF
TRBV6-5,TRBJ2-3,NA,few,TGTGCCAGCAGTCCGTTAGGGAGTCTCACAGATACGCAGTATTTT,CASSPLGSLTDTQYF
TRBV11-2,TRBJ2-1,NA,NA,TGTGCCAGCAGCTTAGACAGATACAATGAGCAGTTCTTC,CASSLDRYNEQFF
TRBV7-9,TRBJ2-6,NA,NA,TGTGCCAGCAGCGAGTGGGAGAGCTCTGGGGCCAACGTCCTGACTTTC,CASSEWESSGANVLTF
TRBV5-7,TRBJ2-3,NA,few,TGTGCCAGCAGCTTGGTAGGTTTCTTCCATAGGGAGGATACGCAGTATTTT,CASSLVGFFHREDTQYF
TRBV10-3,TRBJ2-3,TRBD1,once,TGTGCCATCAGTGATTCGGGACAGCGCACAGATACGCAGTATTTT,CAISDSGQRTDTQYF
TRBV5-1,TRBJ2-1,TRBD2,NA,TGCGCCAGCAGAGCTAGCGGGGGGGCCAATGAGCAGTTCTTC,CASRASGGANEQFF